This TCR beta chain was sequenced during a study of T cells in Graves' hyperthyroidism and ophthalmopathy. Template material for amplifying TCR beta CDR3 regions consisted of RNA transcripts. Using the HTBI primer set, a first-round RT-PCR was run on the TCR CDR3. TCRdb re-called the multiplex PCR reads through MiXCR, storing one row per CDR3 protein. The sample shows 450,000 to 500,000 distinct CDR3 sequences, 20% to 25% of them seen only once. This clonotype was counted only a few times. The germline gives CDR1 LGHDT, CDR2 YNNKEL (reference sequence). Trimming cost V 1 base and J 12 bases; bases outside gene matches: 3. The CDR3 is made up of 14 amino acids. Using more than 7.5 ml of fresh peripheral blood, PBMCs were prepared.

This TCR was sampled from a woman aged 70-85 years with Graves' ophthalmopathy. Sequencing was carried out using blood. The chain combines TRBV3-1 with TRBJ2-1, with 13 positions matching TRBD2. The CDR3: CASSQGTSGRGQFF. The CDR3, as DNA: TGTGCCAGCAGCCAAGGGACTAGCGGGAGAGGGCAGTTCTTC.